The rows below give T cell receptor beta chains drawn from one sample of a study of T cell responses to AZD1222 COVID-19 vaccine. Produced via immunoSEQ multiplex PCR; TCRdb's table is partial and in-frame only. The data hold fewer than 130,000 clones, with roughly 90% observed a single time. Sequenced here: peripheral blood, sampled on day 0 of AZD1222 vaccination. The receptors derive from an adult in good health. CDR3s include the opening cysteine and the closing phenylalanine or tryptophan. Fields, in order: J gene, V gene, CDR3 length, D gene, clone size, CDR3 protein, CDR3 DNA. D genes are given only for firm matches. Clone size is not always given. Where it is, it says once, few, many or a class for expanded clones.

TRBJ1-2,TRBV2,12,-,-,CASYTNPQGPQF,TGTGCCAGCTACACCAACCCCCAGGGGCCTCAGTTC
TRBJ2-1,TRBV6-2/TRBV6-3,15,TRBD2,-,CASSLTSGPYNEQFF,TGTGCCAGCAGTTTGACTAGCGGGCCGTACAATGAGCAGTTCTTC
TRBJ2-3,TRBV20-1,14,TRBD2,-,CSASSTSGTDTQYF,TGCAGTGCTAGTTCAACTAGCGGCACAGATACGCAGTATTTT
TRBJ1-1,TRBV19,14,TRBD1,once,CASSPTGGATEAFF,TGTGCCAGTAGCCCGACAGGGGGGGCCACTGAAGCTTTCTTT
TRBJ2-7,TRBV7-2,17,-,-,CASSPRGAGALSYEQYF,TGTGCCAGCAGCCCCCGGGGGGCGGGGGCCCTCTCCTACGAGCAGTACTTC
TRBJ1-5,TRBV18,15,-,once,CASSPTGISNQPQHF,TGTGCCAGCTCACCAACAGGGATAAGCAATCAGCCCCAGCATTTT
TRBJ2-7,TRBV3-1/TRBV3-2,13,-,-,CASKERSSYEQYF,TGTGCCAGCAAGGAGCGGAGCTCCTACGAGCAGTACTTC
TRBJ2-2,TRBV24-1,15,-,-,CATSEQGLATGELFF,TGTGCCACCAGTGAACAGGGCCTGGCCACCGGGGAGCTGTTTTTT
TRBJ2-1,TRBV6-5,15,TRBD2,-,CASKPGLAGGNEQFF,TGTGCCAGCAAACCGGGACTAGCGGGGGGGAATGAGCAGTTCTTC
TRBJ2-4,TRBV6-2/TRBV6-3,13,-,-,CASSPGGIDIQYF,TGTGCCAGCAGCCCCGGAGGGATCGACATTCAGTACTTC
TRBJ1-5,TRBV30,17,TRBD1,-,CAWSVPLGTGGFQPQHF,TGTGCCTGGAGTGTACCTTTGGGGACAGGGGGCTTTCAGCCCCAGCATTTT
TRBJ1-2,TRBV7-2,16,TRBD1,-,CASSLGPGQSIYGYTF,TGTGCCAGCAGCTTGGGCCCGGGACAGAGTATCTATGGCTACACCTTC
TRBJ2-5,TRBV2,12,-,-,CASRQGGETQYF,TGTGCCAGCCGGCAGGGTGGAGAGACCCAGTACTTC
TRBJ2-3,TRBV30,15,-,-,CAWSVGAGGTDTQYF,TGTGCCTGGAGTGTGGGGGCAGGGGGCACAGATACGCAGTATTTT
TRBJ2-7,TRBV11-3,15,-,-,CASSLGNRVAYEQYF,TGTGCCAGCAGCTTGGGGAACAGGGTTGCCTACGAGCAGTACTTC
TRBJ2-1,TRBV28,13,-,-,CASSDSTYNEQFF,TGTGCCAGCAGTGACAGTACCTACAATGAGCAGTTCTTC
TRBJ2-7,TRBV6-6,14,-,-,CASSFGRGAYEQYF,TGTGCCAGCTCCTTCGGCAGGGGGGCCTACGAGCAGTACTTC
TRBJ1-6,TRBV6-6,14,-,-,CASSYGGKNSPLHF,TGTGCCAGCAGTTACGGGGGAAAGAATTCACCCCTCCACTTT
TRBJ2-1,TRBV29-1,18,TRBD2,once,CSVEGLAGGLGSYNEQFF,TGCAGCGTTGAGGGACTAGCGGGGGGCTTAGGGTCCTACAATGAGCAGTTCTTC
TRBJ2-7,TRBV19,15,-,-,CASSRGVLGTYEQYF,TGTGCCAGTAGTAGGGGGGTTTTGGGTACCTACGAGCAGTACTTC
TRBJ1-2,TRBV9,14,-,-,CASSVSRANYGYTF,TGTGCCAGCAGCGTAAGCAGGGCCAACTATGGCTACACCTTC
TRBJ2-5,TRBV10-3,17,-,-,CAISESLTGAGQETQYF,TGTGCCATCAGTGAGTCTCTTACCGGGGCCGGACAAGAGACCCAGTACTTC
TRBJ1-6,TRBV28,14,TRBD1,-,CASSHGQVWSPLHF,TGTGCCAGCAGCCACGGACAGGTCTGGTCACCCCTCCACTTT
TRBJ1-1,TRBV9,13,-,-,CASSVGSYTEAFF,TGTGCCAGCAGCGTGGGCAGCTACACTGAAGCTTTCTTT
TRBJ2-1,TRBV19,12,-,-,CASSRQVDEQFF,TGTGCCAGTAGCCGACAGGTAGATGAGCAGTTCTTC
TRBJ2-3,TRBV3-1/TRBV3-2,15,TRBD2,-,CASSQGTGGHSTQYF,TGTGCCAGCAGCCAGGGTACGGGAGGCCATAGTACGCAGTATTTT
TRBJ1-3,TRBV28,15,-,-,CASSLAGVAGNTIYF,TGTGCCAGCAGTTTAGCAGGGGTGGCTGGAAACACCATATATTTT
TRBJ1-6,TRBV6-5,14,TRBD1,-,CASSLDRGNSPLHF,TGTGCCAGCAGTTTAGACAGGGGTAATTCACCCCTCCACTTT
TRBJ2-1,TRBV7-9,17,TRBD1,-,CASSSPGTAFSYNEQFF,TGTGCCAGCAGCTCCCCCGGGACAGCATTTTCCTACAATGAGCAGTTCTTC
TRBJ1-1,TRBV19,13,TRBD1,-,CASSIDRVAEAFF,TGTGCCAGTAGTATTGACAGGGTTGCTGAAGCTTTCTTT
TRBJ1-1,TRBV18,14,-,-,CASSPLAEEAEAFF,TGTGCCAGCTCACCACTGGCGGAGGAGGCTGAAGCTTTCTTT
TRBJ2-3,TRBV6-5,15,-,-,CASKNTGGSTDTQYF,TGTGCCAGCAAAAACACCGGGGGAAGCACAGATACGCAGTATTTT
TRBJ1-1,TRBV28,14,-,-,CASRPPAMNTEAFF,TGTGCCAGCAGACCCCCAGCCATGAACACTGAAGCTTTCTTT
TRBJ2-6,TRBV28,20,-,-,CASSPEAGFVVLSGANVLTF,TGTGCCAGCAGTCCAGAAGCAGGGTTCGTTGTATTATCTGGGGCCAACGTCCTGACTTTC
TRBJ2-3,TRBV28,17,TRBD2,-,CASSHPGLAGATDTQYF,TGTGCCAGCAGTCACCCGGGACTAGCGGGAGCAACAGATACGCAGTATTTT
TRBJ2-3,TRBV18,14,-,-,CASSPSGNTDTQYF,TGTGCCAGCTCACCTAGCGGAAACACAGATACGCAGTATTTT
TRBJ2-5,TRBV7-2,14,TRBD1,-,CASSLGQGVETQYF,TGTGCCAGCAGCTTAGGGCAGGGGGTGGAGACCCAGTACTTC
TRBJ1-4,TRBV3-1/TRBV3-2,13,-,-,CASSPGVLEKLFF,TGTGCCAGCAGCCCGGGGGTACTTGAAAAACTGTTTTTT
TRBJ2-7,TRBV3-1/TRBV3-2,15,-,once,CASSHTDRSSYEQYF,TGTGCCAGCAGCCACACCGACAGAAGCTCCTACGAGCAGTACTTC
TRBJ2-3,TRBV27,16,-,-,CASSPPGLLRTDTQYF,TGTGCCAGCAGTCCCCCGGGATTGTTGCGCACAGATACGCAGTATTTT
TRBJ2-7,TRBV2,20,TRBD1,-,CASSVGGRRQGNGLDYEQYF,TGTGCCAGCAGTGTCGGCGGAAGGAGACAGGGAAACGGTTTAGACTACGAGCAGTACTTC
TRBJ1-5,TRBV6-6,15,TRBD1,-,CASRPTGAVNQPQHF,TGTGCCAGCAGACCTACAGGGGCCGTCAATCAGCCCCAGCATTTT
TRBJ1-2,TRBV4-1,14,-,once,CASSQDRGVHGYTF,TGCGCCAGCAGCCAAGATCGGGGGGTGCATGGCTACACCTTC
TRBJ2-5,TRBV7-3,13,-,-,CASRLNGQETQYF,TGTGCCAGCAGACTGAACGGGCAAGAGACCCAGTACTTC
TRBJ1-3,TRBV11-2,15,TRBD1,-,CASSWDRTTGNTIYF,TGTGCCAGCAGCTGGGACAGGACAACTGGAAACACCATATATTTT
TRBJ1-4,TRBV28,17,TRBD1,-,CASSRDRKFPTNEKLFF,TGTGCCAGCAGCCGGGACAGAAAATTTCCAACTAATGAAAAACTGTTTTTT